This T cell receptor beta chain was sequenced during a study of identical twins. TCRdb reprocessed the 5' RACE reads with MiXCR, giving one entry per CDR3 protein. Of about 470,000 distinct CDR3 sequences listed, 20% to 30% were seen once; the top ten hold over 2.5%. Germline V CDR1 and CDR2: SGHKS, YYEKEE (reference sequence). The CDR3 loop spans 15 amino acids. Trimming shortened V by 4 bases and J by 9 bases, and 22 bases separated the two germline ends. This sample was shared with a second study, whose subject was T cells expressing NK-cell markers.

The sequencing input was CD4+ T cells sorted from blood. The chain has TRBV5-5 and TRBJ2-5; D possibly corresponds to TRBD1 (6 bases). This sequence originates from a woman under 30 in good health. CDR3 sequence reads: CASSDRNPSVGAQYF. DNA of the CDR3: TGTGCCAGCAGCGACAGGAACCCTTCAGTTGGGGCCCAGTACTTC.